This T cell receptor beta chain is drawn from a study of Ad26.COV2.S vaccination and SARS-CoV-2 variants. On this clone: As yet, its antigen is unknown.

Method: immunoSEQ multiplex PCR; TCRdb's copy keeps in-frame clones and lacks some. The sample contains about 400,000 clones, less than 90% of which appear only once. Study findings and constraints: With respect to non-spike TCR breadth, vaccine and placebo recipients were similar.

Stated treatment: roughly 18 received Ad26.COV2.S at low or high dose, single or two shots; 5 received placebo; per-sample allocation not given. On day 63 after the first injection, vaccine and placebo recipients gave samples. In Boston, an adult donor aged 18-55 years took part. The sequencing here drew on peripheral blood, taken in a trial of Ad26.COV2.S vaccine versus placebo. The receptor was derived from a person between 18 and 59 years old who received the Ad26.COV2.S COVID-19 vaccine or a placebo.

CDR3 DNA sequence: TGCGCCAGCAGCGCAGGTGACAGTCTAAGGCATTATGGCTACACCTTC. Amino acids: CASSAGDSLRHYGYTF. The gene calls are TRBV5-1 and TRBJ1-2; the D gene is possibly TRBD1 (5 bases). This CDR3 has 16 residues. Deletions cut 4 bases from V and 5 bases from J, with 21 bases between. Germline CDR1 SGHRS, CDR2 YFSETQ.